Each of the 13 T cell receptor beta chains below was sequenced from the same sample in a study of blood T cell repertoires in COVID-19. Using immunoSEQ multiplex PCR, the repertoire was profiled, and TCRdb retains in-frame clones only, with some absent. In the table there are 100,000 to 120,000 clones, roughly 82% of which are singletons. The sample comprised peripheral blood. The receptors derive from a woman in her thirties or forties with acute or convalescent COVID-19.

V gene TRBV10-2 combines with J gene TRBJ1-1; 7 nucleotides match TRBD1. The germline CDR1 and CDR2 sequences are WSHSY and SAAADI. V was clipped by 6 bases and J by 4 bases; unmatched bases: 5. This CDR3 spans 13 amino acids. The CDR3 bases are TGCGCCAGCAGGCAGGGGGGAATCACTGAAGCTTTCTTT. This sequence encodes CASRQGGITEAFF.

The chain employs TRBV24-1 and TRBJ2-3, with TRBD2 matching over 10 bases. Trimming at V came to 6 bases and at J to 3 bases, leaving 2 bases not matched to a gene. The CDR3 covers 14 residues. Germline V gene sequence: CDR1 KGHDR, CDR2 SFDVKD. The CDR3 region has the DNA TGTGCCACCAGTAGTAGCGGGGGGACAGATACGCAGTATTTT. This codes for CATSSSGGTDTQYF.

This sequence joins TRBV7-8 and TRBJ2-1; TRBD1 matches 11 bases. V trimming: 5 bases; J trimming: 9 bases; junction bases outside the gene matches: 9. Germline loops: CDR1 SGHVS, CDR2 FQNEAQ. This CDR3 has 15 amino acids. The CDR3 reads CASSRDRGTRSEQFF. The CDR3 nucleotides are TGTGCCAGCAGCCGGGACAGGGGGACACGCTCTGAGCAGTTCTTC.

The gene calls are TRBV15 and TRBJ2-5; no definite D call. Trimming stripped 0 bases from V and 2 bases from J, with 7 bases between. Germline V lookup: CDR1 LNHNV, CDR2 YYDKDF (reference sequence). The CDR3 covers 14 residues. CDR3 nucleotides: TGTGCCACCAGCAGAGATCTCGGGCAAGAGACCCAGTACTTC. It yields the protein CATSRDLGQETQYF.

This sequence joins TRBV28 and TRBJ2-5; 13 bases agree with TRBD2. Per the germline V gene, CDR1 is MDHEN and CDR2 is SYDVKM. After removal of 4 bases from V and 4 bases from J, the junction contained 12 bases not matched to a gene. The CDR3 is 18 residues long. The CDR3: CASSSTGLAGRLGETQYF. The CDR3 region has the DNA TGTGCCAGCAGTTCCACGGGACTAGCGGGGAGGCTGGGAGAGACCCAGTACTTC. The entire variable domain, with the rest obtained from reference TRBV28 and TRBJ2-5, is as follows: DVKVTQSSRYLVKRTGEKVFLECVQDMDHENMFWYRQDPGLGLRLIYFSYDVKMKEKGDIPEGYSVSREKKERFSLILESASTNQTSMYLCASSSTGLAGRLGETQYFGPGTRLLVL.

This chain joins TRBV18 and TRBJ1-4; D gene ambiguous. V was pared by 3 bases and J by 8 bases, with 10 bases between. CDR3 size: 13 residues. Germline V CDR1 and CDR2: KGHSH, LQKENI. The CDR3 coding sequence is TGTGCCAGCTCACCGGGAGAATCCGAAAAACTGTTTTTT. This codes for CASSPGESEKLFF.

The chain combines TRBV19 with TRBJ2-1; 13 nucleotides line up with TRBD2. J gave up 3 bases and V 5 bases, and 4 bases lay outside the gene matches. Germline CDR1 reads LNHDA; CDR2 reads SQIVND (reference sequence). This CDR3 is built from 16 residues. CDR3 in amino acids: CASSLGLAGIYNEQFF. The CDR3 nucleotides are TGTGCCAGTAGTTTGGGACTAGCGGGGATCTACAATGAGCAGTTCTTC.

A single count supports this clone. The DNA for the CDR3 is TGTGCCTGGAGTGTCCCCCGGACAGGACTAAGCTCTGAAGCTTTCTTT. Translating it yields CAWSVPRTGLSSEAFF. The V gene is TRBV30, the J gene TRBJ1-1; 7 bases fit TRBD1. Losses at the gene ends were 0 bases for V and 6 bases for J; bases not matched to a gene: 13. Germline V lookup: CDR1 GTSNPN, CDR2 SVGIG (reference sequence). This CDR3 region has 16 residues.

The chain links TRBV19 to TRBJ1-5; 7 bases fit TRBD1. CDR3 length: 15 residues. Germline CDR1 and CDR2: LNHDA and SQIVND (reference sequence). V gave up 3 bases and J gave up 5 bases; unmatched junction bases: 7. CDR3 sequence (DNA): TGTGCCAGTAGTATCAGGACAGGCCGGGATCAGCCCCAGCATTTT. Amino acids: CASSIRTGRDQPQHF.

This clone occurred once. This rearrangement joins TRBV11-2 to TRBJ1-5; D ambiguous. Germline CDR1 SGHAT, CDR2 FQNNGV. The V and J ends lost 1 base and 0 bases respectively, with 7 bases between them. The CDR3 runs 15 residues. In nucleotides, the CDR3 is TGTGCCAGCAGCTTAGGGGCAGTTAGCAATCAGCCCCAGCATTTT. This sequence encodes CASSLGAVSNQPQHF.

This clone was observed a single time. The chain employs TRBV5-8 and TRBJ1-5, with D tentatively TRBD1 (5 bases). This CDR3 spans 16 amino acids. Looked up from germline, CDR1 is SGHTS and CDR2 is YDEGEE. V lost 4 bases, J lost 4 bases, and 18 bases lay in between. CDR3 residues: CASSVEPGLKNQPQHF. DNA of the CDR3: TGTGCCAGCAGCGTAGAACCGGGACTTAAAAATCAGCCCCAGCATTTT. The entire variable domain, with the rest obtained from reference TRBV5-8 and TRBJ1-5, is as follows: EAGVTQSPTHLIKTRGQQATLRCSPISGHTSVYWYQQALGLGLQFLLWYDEGEERNRGNFPPRFSGRQFPNYSSELNVNALELEDSALYLCASSVEPGLKNQPQHFGDGTRLSIL.

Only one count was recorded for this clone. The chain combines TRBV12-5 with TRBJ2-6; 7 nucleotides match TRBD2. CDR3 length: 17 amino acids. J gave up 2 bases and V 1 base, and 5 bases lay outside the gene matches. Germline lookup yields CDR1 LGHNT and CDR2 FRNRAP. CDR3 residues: CASGLAGGGAGANVLTF. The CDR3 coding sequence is TGTGCTAGTGGTTTGGCCGGGGGAGGGGCTGGGGCCAACGTCCTGACTTTC.

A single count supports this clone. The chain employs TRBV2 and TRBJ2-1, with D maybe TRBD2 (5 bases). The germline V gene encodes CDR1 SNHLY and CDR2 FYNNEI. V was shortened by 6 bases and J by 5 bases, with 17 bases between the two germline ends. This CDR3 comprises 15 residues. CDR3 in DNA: TGTGCCAGCAGGGCAGAAGACTACACCAACAATGAGCAGTTCTTC. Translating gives CASRAEDYTNNEQFF.